These 27 T cell receptor beta chains originate from one sample sequenced in a study of T-cell memory formation after mild COVID-19. Via MiXCR, TCRdb re-called the 5' RACE reads, giving one row per CDR3 protein. The data contain 300,000 to 400,000 distinct CDR3 sequences, 10% to 15% of them seen just once; the ten biggest clones take up about a fifth. The sequencing input was PBMCs or a T cell subset sorted from them (not recorded which). These receptors were obtained from a man younger than 30 who had mild COVID-19 (a few samples of this study predate the infection). Cell type and time point are not known.

The chain carries TRBV20-1 and TRBJ2-3; D is possibly TRBD2 (6 bases). The CDR3 loop spans 13 amino acids. Germline V gene lookup returns CDR1 DFQATT and CDR2 SNEGSKA (reference sequence). The CDR3 DNA follows: TGCAGCTCGATTACGGGGGGCACAGATACGCAGTATTTT. It translates to CSSITGGTDTQYF.

The sample holds a few counts of this clonotype. This chain uses TRBV11-1 with TRBJ2-3, with a possible D match to TRBD2 (5 bases). Germline CDR1 and CDR2: SGHAT and FQDESV (reference sequence). Trimming removed 1 base at V and 4 bases at J, with 9 bases between. The CDR3 totals 14 residues. The CDR3 is CASSLGRGPDTQYF. CDR3 sequence (DNA): TGTGCCAGCAGCTTAGGGCGAGGGCCAGATACGCAGTATTTT.

This clonotype has only a few counts. CDR3 region: CASSLWTRVRNSPLHF. CDR3 sequence (DNA): TGTGCCAGCAGTTTATGGACCAGGGTTAGGAATTCACCCCTCCACTTT. V and J are TRBV28 and TRBJ1-6; tentatively, D is TRBD1 (5 bases). Germline CDR1 reads MDHEN; CDR2 reads SYDVKM. V was shortened by 0 bases and J by 7 bases, with 13 bases between the two germline ends. The CDR3 sequence is 16 residues long.

The V gene is TRBV6-5, the J gene TRBJ2-7, with D possibly TRBD1 on 7 matching bases. The length of the CDR3 is 14 residues. Germline V CDR1 and CDR2: MNHEY, SVGAGI. The V end lost 4 bases, the J end lost 5 bases, and 15 bases lay between the germline ends. The CDR3 DNA reads as TGTGCCAGCAGTTCAGGGGGGCCCCCCCACGAGCAGTACGTC. This gives the protein CASSSGGPPHEQYV.

The chain links TRBV10-2 to TRBJ1-5, with TRBD1 matching 7 bases. The CDR3 totals 16 residues. V shed 3 bases, J shed 3 bases, and the junction held 8 bases outside the gene matches. Germline V gene data show CDR1 as WSHSY and CDR2 as SAAADI. This CDR3 is CASSDRGRGDNQPQHF. The CDR3 DNA reads TGCGCCAGCAGTGATAGGGGGCGTGGAGACAATCAGCCCCAGCATTTT.

This clonotype was seen a few times. V gene TRBV5-1 combines with J gene TRBJ2-3, with a weak D call TRBD2 (6 bases). This CDR3 region has 14 residues. Germline V gene lookup returns CDR1 SGHRS and CDR2 YFSETQ. The germline V and J ends were trimmed by 4 bases and 5 bases, with 14 bases remaining between them. CDR3 sequence: CASSPQGLGDTQYF. CDR3 nucleotides: TGCGCCAGCAGCCCGCAGGGACTTGGAGATACGCAGTATTTT.

The chain recombines TRBV6-1 with TRBJ2-3, with 7 bases fitting TRBD1. CDR1 MNHNS and CDR2 SASEGT come from the germline V gene. The J segment lost 1 base and the V segment lost 7 bases, leaving 5 bases of the junction unmatched. The CDR3 is 14 amino acids. CDR3 in DNA: TGTGCCAGCACCCCAGACAGGGGCACAGATACGCAGTATTTT. It codes for CASTPDRGTDTQYF.

This clonotype was detected a few times. This sequence joins TRBV20-1 and TRBJ2-7, with 8 bases identical to TRBD1. This CDR3 has 13 amino acids. Trimming at V came to 3 bases and at J to 3 bases, leaving 4 bases not matched to a gene. Germline V gene lookup returns CDR1 DFQATT and CDR2 SNEGSKA (reference sequence). The CDR3: CSARTGAYYEQYV. In DNA, the CDR3 is TGCAGTGCTAGGACAGGGGCCTACTACGAGCAGTACGTC.

This clonotype was picked up a small number of times. The chain recombines TRBV29-1 with TRBJ1-1; D is unclear. Germline lookup yields CDR1 SQVTM and CDR2 ANQGSEA. This CDR3 contains 12 residues. The V end was cut by 4 bases, the J end by 3 bases, with 9 bases between. CDR3 nucleotides: TGCAGCGTTGTAGACCTCCACACTGAAGCTTTCTTT. It codes for CSVVDLHTEAFF. Looking up the rest from reference TRBV29-1 and TRBJ1-1 gives the full variable domain: SAVISQKPSRDICQRGTSLTIQCQVDSQVTMMFWYRQQPGQSLTLIATANQGSEATYESGFVIDKFPISRPNLTFSTLTVSNMSPEDSSIYLCSVVDLHTEAFFGQGTRLTVV.

The chain recombines TRBV28 with TRBJ1-5; tentatively, D is TRBD1 (5 bases). Germline CDR1 and CDR2: MDHEN and SYDVKM. This CDR3 has 11 amino acids. Trimming stripped 6 bases from V and 7 bases from J, with 7 bases between. CDR3 amino acids: CASSGQQPQHF. The CDR3 DNA sequence: TGTGCCAGCAGCGGACAACAGCCCCAGCATTTT.

This clonotype came up many times. The gene calls are TRBV4-1 and TRBJ2-2; D possibly corresponds to TRBD1 (6 bases). V was trimmed by 2 bases and J by 5 bases, leaving 9 bases between them. The CDR3 sequence is 14 residues long. CDR1 is MGHRA and CDR2 is YSYEKL in the germline V gene. The CDR3 DNA reads TGCGCCAGCAGCCAATTACAGGGAACCGGGGAGCTGTTTTTT. Protein: CASSQLQGTGELFF.

This CDR3 is CASSLDWRGMDTQYF. The CDR3 region has the DNA TGTGCCAGCAGCTTAGACTGGCGGGGGATGGATACGCAGTATTTT. The chain is built from TRBV11-2 and TRBJ2-3; 7 nucleotides match TRBD2. The CDR3 has 15 amino acids. J was trimmed by 6 bases and V by 0 bases; bases with no gene match: 6. Per the germline V gene, CDR1 is SGHAT and CDR2 is FQNNGV.

This clonotype turned up a few times. V and J are TRBV5-4 and TRBJ2-3, with a tentative D call TRBD1 (8 bases). The CDR3 contains 15 residues. Germline CDR1 and CDR2: SGHNT and YYREEE (reference sequence). V was trimmed by 0 bases and J by 4 bases, leaving 12 bases between them. CDR3 DNA sequence: TGTGCCAGCAGCTTGGCAACAGGGGGGGCAGATACGCAGTATTTT. This translates into CASSLATGGADTQYF.

This clonotype was counted ten times or more. J is TRBJ2-5 and V is TRBV5-1; D unresolved. The CDR3 contains 13 residues. Germline V gene lookup returns CDR1 SGHRS and CDR2 YFSETQ. V was cut by 4 bases and J by 5 bases, with 12 bases left in between. The CDR3 coding sequence is TGCGCCAGCAGCCCGTTGACCCGGGAGACCCAGTACTTC. Translated: CASSPLTRETQYF.

The genes are TRBV20-1 and TRBJ2-7; D possibly matches TRBD1 or TRBD2 (5 bases each). The germline V and J ends were trimmed by 0 bases and 3 bases, with 12 bases remaining between them. The CDR3 extends over 14 amino acids. Per the germline V gene, CDR1 is DFQATT and CDR2 is SNEGSKA (reference sequence). The CDR3 sequence: CSARERGTDYEQYF. The CDR3 DNA sequence: TGCAGTGCTAGAGAGCGAGGGACCGACTACGAGCAGTACTTC.

The V call is TRBV5-6, the J call TRBJ1-2; D unresolved. The CDR3 is 13 residues long. Germline-derived CDR1 and CDR2 are SGHDT and YYEEEE. Trimming took 4 bases from V and 4 from J, leaving 11 bases between them. The CDR3: CASSPVRTYGYTF. The CDR3 region has the DNA TGTGCCAGCAGCCCAGTCCGGACCTATGGCTACACCTTC.

This clonotype was recorded a few times. The V call is TRBV20-1, the J call TRBJ2-2; D is uncertain. The CDR3 spans 15 residues. Trimming left V 6 bases short and J 0 bases short, with 14 bases between. The germline V gene encodes CDR1 DFQATT and CDR2 SNEGSKA (reference sequence). The CDR3 sequence is CSAPLANANTGELFF. The CDR3 coding sequence is TGCAGTGCCCCCCTCGCGAACGCGAACACCGGGGAGCTGTTTTTT.

This clonotype has at least ten counts. V and J are TRBV12-3 or TRBV12-4 and TRBJ2-4; 8 bases fit TRBD2. Losses at the gene ends were 2 bases for V and 7 bases for J; bases not matched to a gene: 4. The CDR3 spans 14 residues. CDR3 sequence: CASSLSGGWNIQYF. CDR3 nucleotides: TGTGCCAGCAGTTTATCGGGGGGGTGGAACATTCAGTACTTC.

This clonotype occurred a few times. The rearrangement uses TRBV5-1 and TRBJ2-3; possible D gene TRBD1, 6 bases. V was trimmed by 1 base and J by 7 bases, leaving 13 bases between them. The CDR3 is 14 residues long. Germline V CDR1 and CDR2: SGHRS, YFSETQ. The CDR3 region is CASSLNRVGNTQYF. CDR3 DNA: TGCGCCAGCAGCTTGAACAGGGTCGGAAATACGCAGTATTTT.

This chain connects TRBV7-2 to TRBJ2-3, with 12 nucleotides matching TRBD2. This CDR3 region has 15 residues. Germline lookup yields CDR1 SGHTA and CDR2 FQGNSA. The ends lost 5 bases at V and 6 bases at J; junction bases unmatched: 6. The CDR3 DNA follows: TGTGCCAGCAGCCGACTAGCGGGGGTCCCCGATACGCAGTATTTT. This codes for CASSRLAGVPDTQYF.

The rearrangement links TRBV4-1 to TRBJ2-7; unclear D gene. Germline-derived CDR1 and CDR2 are MGHRA and YSYEKL. The CDR3 is 16 amino acids. V was clipped by 4 bases and J by 1 base, with 17 bases between them. The CDR3 spells CASSPNPWVKSYEQYV. Here the CDR3 DNA reads TGCGCCAGCAGCCCCAACCCTTGGGTCAAATCCTACGAGCAGTACGTC.

This chain joins TRBV7-9 and TRBJ1-2, with D possibly TRBD1 on 6 matching bases. CDR1 is SEHNR, CDR2 FQNEAQ, per germline (reference sequence). V was clipped by 5 bases and J by 4 bases, with 17 bases between them. The CDR3 length is 15 residues. CDR3 in amino acids: CASSQGQSPPYGYTF. CDR3 sequence (DNA): TGTGCCAGCAGCCAAGGACAGTCGCCCCCCTATGGCTACACCTTC.

This clonotype occurred a few times. J is TRBJ1-1 and V is TRBV18; D might be TRBD1 (5 bases). Germline V gene lookup returns CDR1 KGHSH and CDR2 LQKENI. There are 14 residues in the CDR3. Trimming pared 5 bases from V and 0 bases from J, leaving 10 bases between. DNA of the CDR3: TGTGCCAGCTCAGGCAGGGCCGTGAACACTGAAGCTTTCTTT. Translated, it gives CASSGRAVNTEAFF.

This clonotype was counted ten times or more. The rearrangement uses TRBV28 and TRBJ2-2, with D tentatively TRBD1 or TRBD2 (5 bases each). Germline CDR1 reads MDHEN; CDR2 reads SYDVKM. This CDR3 region has 16 residues. Deletions cut 5 bases from V and 3 bases from J, with 16 bases between. The chain's CDR3 is CASSLGVGIDTGELFF. The CDR3 nucleotides are TGTGCCAGCAGTCTGGGGGTCGGCATAGACACCGGGGAGCTGTTTTTT.

The chain combines TRBV6-6 with TRBJ2-7; TRBD1 aligns across 7 bases. The trim removed 0 bases at V and 0 bases at J, leaving 8 bases unmatched. Germline V gene data show CDR1 as MNHNY and CDR2 as SVGAGI (reference sequence). This CDR3 is built from 17 residues. As DNA, the CDR3 is TGTGCCAGCAGTTACTCCCTTACAGGGGCCACCTCCTACGAGCAGTACTTC. It codes for CASSYSLTGATSYEQYF.

This clonotype was counted a few times. This chain uses TRBV7-3 with TRBJ2-5; tentatively, D is TRBD1 (6 bases). The CDR3 has 13 residues. Trimming left V 4 bases short and J 4 bases short, with 10 bases between. CDR1 and CDR2 from the germline V gene are SGHTA and FQGTGA. The CDR3 DNA sequence: TGTGCCAGCAGCTCAGGGGATGGAGAGACCCAGTACTTC. Residues: CASSSGDGETQYF.

The V call is TRBV2, the J call TRBJ1-1; maybe TRBD1 (6 bases). V shed 6 bases and J shed 4 bases, with 12 bases lying between them. Per germline, CDR1 SNHLY and CDR2 FYNNEI. This CDR3 has 13 residues. As DNA, the CDR3 is TGTGCCAGCAGGGGGGCTGGCGGCACTGAAGCTTTCTTT. This gives the protein CASRGAGGTEAFF.